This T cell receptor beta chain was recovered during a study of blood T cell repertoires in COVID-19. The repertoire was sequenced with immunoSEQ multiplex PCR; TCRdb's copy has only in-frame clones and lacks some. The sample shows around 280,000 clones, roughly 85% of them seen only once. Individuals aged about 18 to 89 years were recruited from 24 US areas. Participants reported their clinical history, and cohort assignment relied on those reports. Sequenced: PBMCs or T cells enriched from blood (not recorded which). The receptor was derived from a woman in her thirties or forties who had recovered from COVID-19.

In nucleotides, the CDR3 is TGCGCCAGCATGAGGGGAGGGTCGAATGAGCAGTTCTTC. This gives the protein CASMRGGSNEQFF. V usage is TRBV10-1 and J usage is TRBJ2-1; 7 bases map to TRBD2. Germline loops: CDR1 WNHNN, CDR2 SYGVQD (reference sequence). V gave up 7 bases and J gave up 7 bases; unmatched junction bases: 7. The CDR3 has 13 residues.